The rows below give T cell receptor beta chains drawn from one sample of a study of Graves' ophthalmopathy and Graves' hyperthyroidism. TCRdb ran MiXCR on the multiplex PCR reads and lists one entry per CDR3 protein. The sample shows about 740,000 distinct CDR3 sequences, approximately 40% of them seen only once. The sequenced material came from peripheral blood. These receptors were collected from an adult man with Graves' ophthalmopathy. The CDR3 runs from the conserved cysteine through the conserved F or W.

j_call v_call cdr3_aa
TRBJ2-7 TRBV7-9 CASSKNLDSSYEQYF
TRBJ1-2 TRBV5-8 CASSLYSGGGGYTF
TRBJ2-2 TRBV7-9 CASSFSHTGELFF
NA TRBV7-8 CASSRRTSGGSNEQFF
TRBJ2-2 TRBV10-3 CAISESSGRNTGELFF
TRBJ2-7 TRBV7-9 CASSLEGVAGEQYF
TRBJ1-2 TRBV20-1 CSARMVSGAPYGYTF
TRBJ1-4 TRBV15 CATSREWGSVKLFF
TRBJ2-2 TRBV29-1 CSLSAGAGELFF
TRBJ2-2 TRBV25-1 CASSGGTPGELFF
TRBJ1-2 TRBV12-3/TRBV12-4 CASSSDREVNYGYTF
TRBJ2-7 TRBV11-2 CASGLGPYEQYF
TRBJ1-2 TRBV11-3 CASSRDPGTAGYTF
TRBJ2-2 TRBV15 CATSRGLPNTGELFF
TRBJ1-1 TRBV15 CATSRGSDRALGAFF
TRBJ2-7 TRBV20-1 CSARFLLAGTYEQYF
TRBJ1-6 TRBV20-1 CSPKSSYNSPLHF
TRBJ1-5 TRBV7-2 CASSRGMDSNQPQHF
TRBJ2-6 TRBV29-1 CSAGTGRYGANVLTF
TRBJ2-7 TRBV12-3/TRBV12-4 CASSYGQGEQYF
TRBJ1-2 TRBV7-9 CASSLARNYGYTF
TRBJ2-7 TRBV5-4 CASSRTGIGYEQYF
TRBJ2-7 TRBV5-1 CASSLYGVSTYEQYF
TRBJ1-2 TRBV29-1 CSVIDQPGYTF
TRBJ2-7 TRBV7-9 CASSQDWNYEQYF
TRBJ2-7 TRBV11-2 CASSLRSSGRIYEQYF
TRBJ2-7 TRBV15 CATSRVSPASGRTYEQYF
TRBJ1-2 TRBV12-5 CASGLVLGPSNYGYTF
TRBJ1-6 TRBV13 CASSLGEGPPLHF
TRBJ1-5 TRBV24-1 CATSEQLSNQPQHF
TRBJ1-5 TRBV24-1 CATSDAHWTGDQPQHF
TRBJ1-2 TRBV11-2 CASSRTGQGDGYTF
TRBJ1-5 TRBV15 CATSRDLRGNQPQHF
TRBJ1-2 TRBV7-2 CASSSGVGTGGEHGYTF
TRBJ1-2 TRBV2 CASYTGVDGYTF
TRBJ1-5 TRBV7-2 CAWSLGANQPQHF
TRBJ1-1 TRBV10-3 CATSVGFLNTEAFF
TRBJ1-1 TRBV6-1 CASSAPGQMNTEAFF
TRBJ1-5 TRBV10-3 CAISEDSEGNQPQHF
TRBJ2-7 TRBV11-2 CASSSGGQLTYEQYF